The 30 T cell receptor beta chains listed next were all sequenced from one sample in a study of graft-versus-host responses after intestinal transplantation. Repertoires were generated with immunoSEQ multiplex PCR, while TCRdb's copy carries only in-frame clones and drops some. The sample yields just over 85,000 clones, roughly 92% seen once. For these receptors, no antigen is known. The source material was unstimulated CD8+ T cells sorted from spleen or lymph node cells, sampled before transplant. The receptor source for this set is a human donor who was the organ donor for an intestinal transplant.

The count of this clone is one. The chain couples TRBV9 to TRBJ2-3, with 7 bases aligning to TRBD1. The CDR3 covers 14 residues. Germline V gene lookup returns CDR1 SGDLS and CDR2 YYNGEE. The V segment lost 3 bases and the J segment 4 bases; nucleotides outside the gene matches: 5. CDR3 in DNA: TGTGCCAGCAGCGATGGGGACAGACCAGATACGCAGTATTTT. Translating it yields CASSDGDRPDTQYF.

V gene TRBV27 combines with J gene TRBJ1-1, with a possible D match to TRBD1 (5 bases). With 8 bases removed from V and 5 bases from J, the gap between germline ends came to 18 bases. CDR3 length equals 14 residues. CDR1 MNHEY and CDR2 SMNVEV come from the germline V gene (reference sequence). The chain's CDR3 is CASGEGEGETEAFF. The CDR3 DNA follows: TGTGCCAGCGGGGAAGGGGAGGGAGAGACTGAAGCTTTCTTT.

The chain carries TRBV4-2 and TRBJ2-1; the match to TRBD2 covers 10 bases. CDR3 length: 16 residues. Germline CDR1 and CDR2: LGHNA and YNFKEQ. V trimming: 0 bases; J trimming: 8 bases; junction bases outside the gene matches: 7. CDR3 bases: TGTGCCAGCAGCCAAGATACTAGCGGGGCCTTATATGAGCAGTTCTTC. Translated, it gives CASSQDTSGALYEQFF.

Regarding this clone: One end of the junction varies from germline; a read error may be responsible. The V call is TRBV7-9, the J call TRBJ2-7, with TRBD1 as a possible D gene (5 bases). Germline assignment: CDR1 SEHNR and CDR2 FQNEAQ (reference sequence). The CDR3 loop spans 12 amino acids. The DNA of the CDR3 is TGTGCCAGCAGCCTTGGGGCGTACGAGCAGTGCTTC. This encodes CASSLGAYEQCF.

The J gene is TRBJ2-4, the V gene TRBV2; 7 nucleotides align to TRBD1. The ends lost 8 bases at V and 3 bases at J; junction bases unmatched: 4. The CDR3 spans 13 residues. Germline V gives CDR1 SNHLY, CDR2 FYNNEI. CDR3 protein: CASDRAGKNIQYF. The DNA of the CDR3 is TGTGCCAGCGACAGGGCCGGCAAAAACATTCAGTACTTC. The full variable domain, with the rest looked up from reference TRBV2 and TRBJ2-4, is EPEVTQTPSHQVTQMGQEVILRCVPISNHLYFYWYRQILGQKVEFLVSFYNNEISEKSEIFDDQFSVERPDGSNFTLKIRSTKLEDSAMYFCASDRAGKNIQYFGAGTRLSVL.

The gene calls are TRBV6-6 and TRBJ1-2; TRBD1 aligns across 7 bases. V lost 0 bases and J lost 3; bases outside the gene matches: 7. This CDR3 comprises 16 residues. Per germline, CDR1 MNHNY and CDR2 SVGAGI (reference sequence). CDR3 in amino acids: CASSYSEVQGDYGYTF. DNA of the CDR3: TGTGCCAGCAGTTACTCTGAAGTCCAGGGGGACTATGGCTACACCTTC.

The rearrangement uses TRBV2 and TRBJ2-2; a possible D gene is TRBD2 (5 bases). The CDR3 has 10 residues. The V end was cut by 8 bases, the J end by 9 bases, with 7 bases between. Per the germline V gene, CDR1 is SNHLY and CDR2 is FYNNEI. The CDR3 nucleotides read TGTGCCAGCGGAGGCCGGGAGCTGTTTTTT. This gives the protein CASGGRELFF.

This clone showed up just a few times. This chain uses TRBV4-1 with TRBJ1-3; D is undetermined. The V and J ends lost 1 base and 0 bases respectively, with 7 bases between them. Germline values: CDR1 MGHRA, CDR2 YSYEKL. This CDR3 has 15 residues. The CDR3 region has the DNA TGCGCCAGCAGCCAAGTCGTCCTCTCTGGAAACACCATATATTTT. This codes for CASSQVVLSGNTIYF.

The genes are TRBV5-6 and TRBJ2-4; D is possibly TRBD2 (5 bases). The V gene's germline CDR1 is SGHDT and CDR2 YYEEEE. Deletions cut 6 bases from V and 5 bases from J, with 12 bases between. The CDR3 runs to 13 residues. The CDR3 is CASKRAGENIQYF. DNA of the CDR3: TGTGCCAGCAAACGGGCGGGTGAAAACATTCAGTACTTC.

Comments on this clone: A read error may account for a junction end that differs from germline. The chain recombines TRBV5-6 with TRBJ2-1, with TRBD2 as a possible D gene (5 bases). The V gene's germline CDR1 is SGHDT and CDR2 YYEEEE. The CDR3 consists of 13 residues. The CDR3 bases are TGTGCCAGCAGCTTCCTCCGGGATTCCACTGGGGTCTTC. It is translated as CASSFLRDSTGVF.

The V gene is TRBV15, the J gene TRBJ1-5, with 8 bases aligning to TRBD1. The CDR3 is 16 amino acids. V shed 0 bases and J 5 bases; nucleotides not matched to a gene: 6. Germline V gives CDR1 LNHNV, CDR2 YYDKDF (reference sequence). CDR3 sequence: CATSREADRADQPQHF. Here the CDR3 DNA reads TGTGCCACCAGCAGAGAAGCGGACAGGGCCGATCAGCCCCAGCATTTT.

The rearrangement links TRBV25-1 to TRBJ1-1; 8 bases are shared with TRBD1. CDR3 length equals 15 residues. The V gene's germline CDR1 is MGHDK and CDR2 SYGVNS. Losses at the gene ends were 6 bases for V and 3 bases for J; bases not matched to a gene: 9. The CDR3 sequence is CASRLNGQGDTEAFF. CDR3 coding DNA: TGTGCCAGCAGATTGAATGGACAGGGAGACACTGAAGCTTTCTTT.

V is TRBV4-1 and J is TRBJ1-2; D unclear. Trimming shortened V by 1 base and J by 2 bases, and 8 bases separated the two germline ends. Germline CDR1 reads MGHRA; CDR2 reads YSYEKL. The CDR3 runs 14 residues. For the CDR3, the DNA is TGCGCCAGCAGCCAAGGAGAGGTGAACTATGGCTACACCTTC. Translation gives CASSQGEVNYGYTF.

The V and J genes are TRBV5-1 and TRBJ2-1; TRBD1 aligns across 8 bases. The CDR3 is made up of 14 amino acids. V gave up 6 bases and J gave up 12 bases; unmatched junction bases: 14. CDR1 SGHRS and CDR2 YFSETQ come from the germline V gene. Here the CDR3 DNA reads TGCGCCAGCATGACTGCCGCCGCCGGGACAGGGCAGTTCTTC. It encodes CASMTAAAGTGQFF.

The chain's CDR3 is CASHPGTSGGAQDTQYF. Here the CDR3 DNA reads TGCGCCAGCCACCCCGGGACTAGCGGGGGGGCTCAAGATACGCAGTATTTT. V gene TRBV4-1 combines with J gene TRBJ2-3, with TRBD2 identical over 16 bases. This CDR3 has 17 amino acids. Germline V gene lookup returns CDR1 MGHRA and CDR2 YSYEKL. J lost 5 bases, V lost 8 bases, and 10 bases had no gene match.

This chain connects TRBV19 to TRBJ2-1, with 7 nucleotides matching TRBD1. The length of the CDR3 is 15 residues. V lost 1 base and J lost 14; bases outside the gene matches: 14. Looked up from germline, CDR1 is LNHDA and CDR2 is SQIVND (reference sequence). The DNA of the CDR3 is TGTGCCAGTAGTATAGGAGGGGGCCCATCCGAGCATGAGTTCTTC. Translating it yields CASSIGGGPSEHEFF. The full variable domain, its missing parts supplied by reference TRBV19 and TRBJ2-1, is DGGITQSPKYLFRKEGQNVTLSCEQNLNHDAMYWYRQDPGQGLRLIYYSQIVNDFQKGDIAEGYSVSREKKESFPLTVTSAQKNPTAFYLCASSIGGGPSEHEFFGPGTRLTVL.

The rearrangement links TRBV9 to TRBJ1-2; the D gene is possibly TRBD1 (6 bases). The germline CDR1 and CDR2 sequences are SGDLS and YYNGEE. V lost 0 bases and J 5 bases, leaving 8 bases between the germline ends. The CDR3 is 13 residues long. CDR3 sequence (DNA): TGTGCCAGCAGCGTAGGAACAGGGTATGGCTACACCTTC. Translating it yields CASSVGTGYGYTF.

This rearrangement joins TRBV28 to TRBJ2-5; 11 positions match TRBD2. Germline CDR1 MDHEN, CDR2 SYDVKM. The CDR3 is 18 amino acids. J gave up 5 bases and V 2 bases, and 13 bases lay outside the gene matches. CDR3 protein: CASSLLRGTSGGVETQYF. In nucleotides, the CDR3 is TGTGCCAGCAGTTTACTTCGGGGTACTAGCGGGGGTGTGGAGACCCAGTACTTC.

The chain couples TRBV2 to TRBJ2-5; D not resolved. V shed 3 bases and J shed 5 bases, with 10 bases lying between them. CDR1 is SNHLY, CDR2 FYNNEI, per germline. This CDR3 comprises 13 residues. The CDR3 coding sequence is TGTGCCAGCAGTGAGTACTATGCGGAGACCCAGTACTTC. Encoded protein: CASSEYYAETQYF. The full variable domain, completed using reference TRBV2 and TRBJ2-5, is EPEVTQTPSHQVTQMGQEVILRCVPISNHLYFYWYRQILGQKVEFLVSFYNNEISEKSEIFDDQFSVERPDGSNFTLKIRSTKLEDSAMYFCASSEYYAETQYFGPGTRLLVL.

This clone was seen a single time. This sequence joins TRBV7-3 and TRBJ2-5, with 13 bases lining up with TRBD2. V gave up 5 bases and J gave up 5 bases; unmatched junction bases: 14. The CDR3 contains 18 residues. Germline-derived CDR1 and CDR2 are SGHTA and FQGTGA. As DNA, the CDR3 is TGTGCCAGCAGCAAGACTTCAACCGGACTAGCGGGGGAGGAGACCCAGTACTTC. It codes for CASSKTSTGLAGEETQYF.

The chain recombines TRBV4-3 with TRBJ2-1; 9 bases fit TRBD1. Germline lookup yields CDR1 LGHNA and CDR2 YSLEER. The CDR3 is made up of 15 amino acids. Trimming took 3 bases from V and 7 from J; bases not matched to a gene: 7. As DNA, the CDR3 is TGCGCCAGCAGCCAGCTACAGGGGGCTGGGAATGAGCAGTTCTTC. Its protein is CASSQLQGAGNEQFF.

This chain connects TRBV4-1 to TRBJ1-4; the D gene is possibly TRBD1 (5 bases). Per germline, CDR1 MGHRA and CDR2 YSYEKL. V lost 1 base to trimming and J lost 0 bases, with 12 bases between them. This CDR3 comprises 17 residues. CDR3 residues: CASSQVSTETTNEKLFF. CDR3 nucleotide sequence: TGCGCCAGCAGCCAAGTGTCGACAGAGACAACTAATGAAAAACTGTTTTTT.

The V gene is TRBV30, the J gene TRBJ2-1; weak D call: TRBD2 (6 bases). V was shortened by 0 bases and J by 6 bases, with 15 bases between the two germline ends. CDR1 GTSNPN and CDR2 SVGIG come from the germline V gene (reference sequence). The CDR3 is made up of 15 amino acids. CDR3 protein: CAWSVGRDLLNEQFF. In DNA form, the CDR3 reads TGTGCCTGGAGTGTAGGCAGGGACTTACTCAATGAGCAGTTCTTC.

The chain uses TRBV13 and TRBJ2-1; no reliable D call. The ends were cut back, 1 base at V and 5 bases at J, with 3 bases in the middle. The germline CDR1 and CDR2 sequences are PRHDT and FYEKMQ (reference sequence). The CDR3 sequence is 12 residues long. DNA for the CDR3: TGTGCCAGCAGCTTAGTAAACAATGAGCAGTTCTTC. Protein sequence: CASSLVNNEQFF.

This clone was seen only once. V is TRBV5-6 and J is TRBJ2-1; 7 nucleotides match TRBD1. Trimming took 3 bases from V and 5 from J; bases not matched to a gene: 5. Germline V lookup: CDR1 SGHDT, CDR2 YYEEEE. The CDR3 has 14 residues. CDR3: CASSYGTDNNEQFF. The CDR3 DNA reads as TGTGCCAGCAGCTATGGGACAGACAACAATGAGCAGTTCTTC.

The J gene is TRBJ1-2, the V gene TRBV5-6; perhaps TRBD1 as D (6 bases). This CDR3 has 14 residues. The V gene's germline CDR1 is SGHDT and CDR2 YYEEEE. V was pared by 4 bases and J by 2 bases, with 12 bases between. Here the CDR3 reads CASSEGQINYGYTF. As DNA, the CDR3 is TGTGCCAGCAGCGAAGGACAGATCAACTATGGCTACACCTTC.

The genes are TRBV29-1 and TRBJ2-7; perhaps TRBD1 as D (5 bases). The germline V gene has CDR1 SQVTM and CDR2 ANQGSEA. The CDR3 extends over 14 amino acids. V was shortened by 0 bases and J by 1 base, with 10 bases between the two germline ends. CDR3 residues: CSVEDHRGSYEQYF. Here the CDR3 DNA reads TGCAGCGTTGAAGATCATAGGGGTTCCTACGAGCAGTACTTC.

This clone was observed a single time. V gene TRBV20-1 combines with J gene TRBJ2-1; D ambiguous. The CDR3 has 11 residues. The V end was cut by 5 bases, the J end by 7 bases, with 9 bases between. CDR1 is DFQATT, CDR2 SNEGSKA, per germline (reference sequence). The CDR3 DNA reads as TGCAGTGCTCTGCCGGGTAATGAGCAGTTCTTC. Residues: CSALPGNEQFF.

This chain joins TRBV7-9 and TRBJ2-7; a weak D match, TRBD2 (6 bases). There are 13 residues in the CDR3. Germline assignment: CDR1 SEHNR and CDR2 FQNEAQ (reference sequence). Trimming removed 5 bases at V and 1 base at J, with 9 bases between. CDR3: CASSTGLSYEQYF. CDR3 bases: TGTGCCAGCAGCACGGGACTTTCCTACGAGCAGTACTTC.

The V and J genes are TRBV5-6 and TRBJ2-7, with 7 bases matching TRBD2. J lost 4 bases, V lost 0 bases, and 7 bases had no gene match. From germline, CDR1 is SGHDT and CDR2 YYEEEE. The CDR3 has 15 amino acids. The CDR3 spells CASSLGTRNVYEQYF. The CDR3 DNA reads as TGTGCCAGCAGCTTGGGGACTAGAAATGTGTACGAGCAGTACTTC.